These T cell receptor beta chains were read from a single sample in a study of cytomegalovirus exposure and HLA in healthy donors. Only in-frame clones appear in the TCRdb table, and some are missing; sequencing was by immunoSEQ multiplex PCR. The sample carries about 140,000 clones, 70% to 85% recorded once. Sequenced material: PBMCs. All receptors derive from a man aged 30 to 39 in good health and CMV-seropositive. Each CDR3 is given with its conserved first and last residue. Each record gives: V gene, D gene, J gene, clone size, CDR3 DNA, CDR3 protein. A D gene is named only where the DNA matches it firmly. Clone size, where shown, is once, few, many, or a class for clones that have expanded.

>TRBV4-1|.|TRBJ2-4|.
TGCGCCAGCAGCGCTCCCGGGACAAGGAAAAACATTCAGTACTTC
CASSAPGTRKNIQYF
>TRBV2|TRBD1|TRBJ1-2|.
TGTGCCAGCAGTGAAGGACAGGGGAACTATGGCTACACCTTC
CASSEGQGNYGYTF
>TRBV7-9|TRBD1|TRBJ1-1|.
TGTGCCAGCAGCCTCGGACAGGGGGCGTGGATGAACACTGAAGCTTTCTTT
CASSLGQGAWMNTEAFF
>TRBV2|TRBD2|TRBJ2-7|few
TGTGCCTCCTCCCGGGGGGGGTACGAGCAGTACTTC
CASSRGGYEQYF
>TRBV5-5|.|TRBJ2-3|.
TGTGCCAGCAGCTTGACTTCTTCCACAGATACGCAGTATTTT
CASSLTSSTDTQYF
>TRBV6-1|TRBD2|TRBJ2-1|.
TGTGCCAGCAGCGATTTAGCGGGGGGGCCCAATGAGCAGTTCTTC
CASSDLAGGPNEQFF
>TRBV29-1|.|TRBJ2-3|few
TGCAGCGTTTCCCCCACTGACTTCACAGATACGCAGTATTTT
CSVSPTDFTDTQYF
>TRBV5-1|TRBD2|TRBJ2-3|.
TGCGCCAGCAGCTTTGGACTAGCACAAGGGGAAGATACGCAGTATTTT
CASSFGLAQGEDTQYF
>TRBV7-2|TRBD1|TRBJ2-1|few
TGTGCCAGCATCCACAGGGGGCTGTCCTACAATGAGCAGTTCTTC
CASIHRGLSYNEQFF
>TRBV6-5|TRBD1|TRBJ1-1|.
TGTGCCAGCAGTTTCCAATTAGACAGGGTGAACACTGAAGCTTTCTTT
CASSFQLDRVNTEAFF
>TRBV6-1|.|TRBJ2-7|.
TGTGCCAGCAGTGGCAGGGTCCGGATCTCCTACGAGCAGTACTTC
CASSGRVRISYEQYF
>TRBV11-2|TRBD1|TRBJ2-5|.
TGTGCCAGCAGCTACGGACAGGGGGTGGAGACCCAGTACTTC
CASSYGQGVETQYF
>TRBV30|.|TRBJ1-2|.
TGTGCCTGCCTCACAGGGACTAACTATGGCTACACCTTC
CACLTGTNYGYTF
>TRBV21-1|.|TRBJ2-2|.
TGTGCCAGCAGCAGTAAACGGGACAGGGATAATTTTGGGGAGCTGTTTTTT
CASSSKRDRDNFGELFF
>TRBV6-5|.|TRBJ2-2|.
TGTGCCAGCAGTTCGTCAGGTTCGAACACCGGGGGGCTGTTTTTT
CASSSSGSNTGGLFF
>TRBV6-5|TRBD1|TRBJ1-3|once
TGTGCCAGCAGCCCGGACAGGGCCGCTGGAAACACCATATATTTT
CASSPDRAAGNTIYF
>TRBV5-1|TRBD2|TRBJ2-7|.
TGCGCCAGCAGCTTGGCCGGACTAGCGGGACTCGATTACGAGCAGTACTTC
CASSLAGLAGLDYEQYF
>TRBV28|.|TRBJ2-7|.
TGTGCCAGCACCGCCGGGACAAAGGGAATCAGCGAGCAGTACTTC
CASTAGTKGISEQYF
>TRBV28|.|TRBJ1-1|.
TGTGCCAGCAGTTTAGGTCCCTATTACAGGAAAGGGAGGGGTGAAGCTTTCTTT
CASSLGPYYRKGRGEAFF
>TRBV27|TRBD2|TRBJ2-1|.
TGTGCCAGCAGTGGGGCGGGAGGACGGGATGAGCAGTTCTTC
CASSGAGGRDEQFF
>TRBV7-9|TRBD2|TRBJ2-7|.
TGTGCCAGCAGCTCGCTAAGCGGGGCCGCCTACGAGCAGTACTTC
CASSSLSGAAYEQYF
>TRBV7-8|.|TRBJ2-5|.
TGTGCCAGCAGCTTGGACTATCAAGAGACCCAGTACTTC
CASSLDYQETQYF
>TRBV9|TRBD2|TRBJ2-5|.
TGTGCCAGCAGCGTAGAAGGACTAGCGGGGGGAGAGACCCAGTACTTC
CASSVEGLAGGETQYF
>TRBV6-5|.|TRBJ1-4|.
TGTGCCAGCAGTTACTCCGTTGCAACTAATGAAAAACTGTTTTTT
CASSYSVATNEKLFF
>TRBV19|TRBD1|TRBJ2-1|.
TGTGCCAGTACGAACCTCGGGACAGGGGGAAGGAGTGAGCAGTTCTTC
CASTNLGTGGRSEQFF
>TRBV5-5|.|TRBJ2-7|.
TGTGCCAGCAGCTTGACTAGCCCTGCCTACGAGCAGTACTTC
CASSLTSPAYEQYF
>TRBV28|.|TRBJ2-7|.
TGTGCCAGCAGCCCAAATCCCTACGAGCAGTACTTC
CASSPNPYEQYF
>TRBV30|.|TRBJ2-1|.
TGTGCCTGGAGTGATGACAATCGGAATGAGCAGTTCTTC
CAWSDDNRNEQFF
>TRBV7-2|TRBD1|TRBJ1-2|.
TGTGCCAGCAGCTTAGGTACAGGGGGCGTTGGCTACACCTTC
CASSLGTGGVGYTF
>TRBV29-1|TRBD2|TRBJ2-7|.
TGCAGGCCGCGATCGCGGGAGGTTCACGAGCAGTACTTC
CRPRSREVHEQYF
>TRBV23-1|.|TRBJ1-6|.
TGCGCCAGCAGTCAATCTAGACAAGGCAAGGATAATTCACCCCTCCACTTT
CASSQSRQGKDNSPLHF
>TRBV28|.|TRBJ1-2|.
TGTGCCAGCAGTTCCCCGGGGGGGATCAACTATGGCTACACCTTC
CASSSPGGINYGYTF
>TRBV7-8|.|TRBJ2-5|few
TGTGCCAGCCGAGGGGCCTTCGGGGGAGTCGAGACCCAGTACTTC
CASRGAFGGVETQYF
>TRBV28|TRBD1|TRBJ2-5|.
TGTGCCAGCAGCCGACCGGGCAGGGGGAGCCAGTACTTC
CASSRPGRGSQYF
>TRBV2|TRBD2|TRBJ2-1|.
TGTGCCGCCACTAGCGGGAGCCCTCCCTACAATGAGCAGTTCTTC
CAATSGSPPYNEQFF
>TRBV6-4|.|TRBJ1-1|.
TGTGCCAGCAGTGACGGACAGCTAAACACTGAAGCTTTCTTT
CASSDGQLNTEAFF